One sample yielded the 15 T cell receptor beta chains listed below, sequenced in a study of CD8+CD57+ T cells in acquired aplastic anemia. TCR beta VDJ and CDR3 were profiled, and genomic DNA was the template. TCRdb re-analysed the reads in MiXCR, keeping a single row per CDR3 protein. The sample yields hundreds of thousands of distinct CDR3 sequences, approximately 80% seen once. Sequenced patients had shown CD8+CD57+ cell expansion by flow cytometry. Source material: sorted CD4+, CD8+, or CD8+CD57+ T cells (not recorded which) from PBMCs. The source of these receptors is a human donor with aplastic anemia.

The chain has TRBV9 and TRBJ1-2; weak D call: TRBD1 (5 bases). V lost 3 bases, J lost 10 bases, and 25 bases lay in between. CDR3 size: 16 residues. The germline V gene encodes CDR1 SGDLS and CDR2 YYNGEE. This CDR3 is CASSGGDRRRVNTYTF. The CDR3 DNA is TGTGCCAGCAGCGGGGGGGACCGACGGCGAGTAAACACCTACACCTTC.

The chain uses TRBV25-1 and TRBJ1-6; 8 nucleotides line up with TRBD1. J lost 9 bases, V lost 5 bases, and 15 bases had no gene match. Germline V gene lookup returns CDR1 MGHDK and CDR2 SYGVNS. The CDR3 extends over 17 amino acids. CDR3: CASSPPLDRGPSSPLHF. CDR3 bases: TGTGCCAGCAGTCCACCACTAGACAGGGGACCTTCTTCACCCCTCCACTTT.

V and J are TRBV9 and TRBJ2-5; 9 positions agree with TRBD2. V was clipped by 4 bases and J by 11 bases; unmatched bases: 15. The CDR3 spans 15 residues. Per the germline V gene, CDR1 is SGDLS and CDR2 is YYNGEE. The CDR3 is CASSSSGDCRNQQYF. CDR3 DNA sequence: TGTGCCAGCAGCTCTAGCGGGGACTGCCGCAATCAGCAGTACTTC.

This clonotype was seen only a few times. The chain carries TRBV29-1 and TRBJ1-1; 11 bases fit TRBD1. CDR1 and CDR2 from the germline V gene are SQVTM and ANQGSEA. The CDR3 covers 13 residues. Losses at the gene ends were 6 bases for V and 1 base for J; bases not matched to a gene: 1. CDR3 protein: CSVDRGQNTEAFF. The CDR3 bases are TGCAGCGTGGACAGGGGGCAGAACACTGAAGCTTTCTTT. Based on the CDR3 plus reference TRBV29-1 and TRBJ1-1, the full variable domain is SAVISQKPSRDICQRGTSLTIQCQVDSQVTMMFWYRQQPGQSLTLIATANQGSEATYESGFVIDKFPISRPNLTFSTLTVSNMSPEDSSIYLCSVDRGQNTEAFFGQGTRLTVV.

The genes are TRBV7-9 and TRBJ2-7, with D perhaps TRBD2 (6 bases). The CDR3 is made up of 16 amino acids. The V gene's germline CDR1 is SEHNR and CDR2 FQNEAQ (reference sequence). The V and J ends lost 5 bases and 9 bases respectively, with 26 bases between them. The CDR3 nucleotides are TGTGCCAGCAGCCTCCCGAGTAGCTACGGGGAGGACGTGCAGTACGTC. Translating it yields CASSLPSSYGEDVQYV.

This clonotype was counted a few times. This may arise from a read error, as a much more abundant clone is one base away. This CDR3 reads CASSITSGQETQYF. In nucleotides, the CDR3 is TGTGCCAGCAGCATTACTAGCGGCCAAGAGACCCAGTACTTC. The chain recombines TRBV5-8 with TRBJ2-5, with TRBD2 matching 8 bases. CDR1 and CDR2 from the germline V gene are SGHTS and YDEGEE. The CDR3 contains 14 residues. With 4 bases clipped from V and 1 base from J, the junction kept 3 bases outside the gene matches. Based on the CDR3 plus reference TRBV5-8 and TRBJ2-5, the full variable domain is EAGVTQSPTHLIKTRGQQATLRCSPISGHTSVYWYQQALGLGLQFLLWYDEGEERNRGNFPPRFSGRQFPNYSSELNVNALELEDSALYLCASSITSGQETQYFGPGTRLLVL.

This clonotype was seen a handful of times. The CDR3 sequence: CATSVQTGDEQYF. The CDR3 bases are TGTGCCACCAGCGTACAAACAGGGGACGAGCAGTACTTC. The V and J genes are TRBV15 and TRBJ2-7; TRBD1 matches 7 bases. Germline V CDR1 and CDR2: LNHNV, YYDKDF (reference sequence). The CDR3 sequence is 13 residues long. V lost 5 bases and J lost 5; bases outside the gene matches: 6.

The chain couples TRBV5-5 to TRBJ2-7; the match to TRBD1 covers 7 bases. J was trimmed by 1 base and V by 0 bases; bases with no gene match: 13. CDR1 is SGHKS and CDR2 is YYEKEE in the germline V gene (reference sequence). This CDR3 region has 18 residues. For the CDR3, the DNA is TGTGCCAGCAGCTTGGATGGGGACGGGACAGCCCTTTCCTACGAGCAGTACGTC. This sequence encodes CASSLDGDGTALSYEQYV.

The gene calls are TRBV29-1 and TRBJ1-2; the D gene is possibly TRBD1 (5 bases). CDR3 size: 11 residues. CDR1 and CDR2 from the germline V gene are SQVTM and ANQGSEA. V lost 7 bases and J lost 4, with 10 bases in between. The CDR3, as DNA: TGCAGCGGGCAGGGCGTCTATGGCTACACCTTC. Translation gives CSGQGVYGYTF.

The genes are TRBV11-3 and TRBJ2-3; no firm D call. Germline CDR1 and CDR2: SGHNT and YENEEA. Trimming took 0 bases from V and 6 from J, leaving 13 bases between them. The CDR3 runs to 15 residues. The CDR3 reads CASSLDLTIEDTQYF. The CDR3 nucleotides read TGTGCCAGCAGCTTAGATCTGACAATCGAGGATACGCAGTATTTT.

The V and J genes are TRBV12-3 or TRBV12-4 and TRBJ1-6; no definite D call. The CDR3 totals 14 residues. V lost 0 bases and J lost 7, with 7 bases in between. The CDR3 DNA reads as TGTGCCAGCAGTTTAGCTACCGGAAATTCACCCCTCCACTTT. This translates into CASSLATGNSPLHF.

The chain recombines TRBV7-8 with TRBJ2-7; the D gene could be TRBD1 or TRBD2 (5 bases each). This CDR3 is 17 amino acids long. Germline V gene data show CDR1 as SGHVS and CDR2 as FQNEAQ. V was cut by 2 bases and J by 5 bases, with 22 bases left in between. The CDR3 reads CASSLTSVDGADNEQYF. CDR3 DNA: TGTGCCAGCAGCTTAACCTCGGTTGACGGGGCGGATAACGAGCAGTACTTC.

Of note for this clonotype: Since the CDR3 does not end with the conserved phenylalanine or tryptophan, this likely comes from a read error. The rearrangement uses TRBV15 and TRBJ2-1, with 7 bases identical to TRBD2. Germline-derived CDR1 and CDR2 are LNHNV and YYDKDF (reference sequence). This CDR3 comprises 15 residues. CDR3 DNA sequence: TGTGCCAGCAGCAGCGGCAGCGGGCGGGAGAATGAGCAGTTCGTC. This sequence encodes CASSSGSGRENEQFV.

This clonotype was counted only a few times. CDR3 sequence reads: CAIRQGLDQPQHF. DNA of the CDR3: TGTGCCATCCGACAGGGCCTGGACCAGCCCCAGCATTTT. The chain has TRBV27 and TRBJ1-5, with 7 bases aligning to TRBD1. V was clipped by 10 bases and J by 7 bases; unmatched bases: 10. The length of the CDR3 is 13 residues. Germline V gene sequence: CDR1 MNHEY, CDR2 SMNVEV (reference sequence).

Comment on this clonotype: An end of the junction differs from the germline gene, which may be a read error. The chain couples TRBV12-3 or TRBV12-4 to TRBJ2-1, with D perhaps TRBD1 or TRBD2 (6 bases each). The CDR3 is made up of 13 amino acids. The CDR3 here is CASSSGGGNEQSF. In nucleotides, the CDR3 is TGTGCCAGCAGTTCCGGGGGCGGGAATGAGCAGTCCTTC.